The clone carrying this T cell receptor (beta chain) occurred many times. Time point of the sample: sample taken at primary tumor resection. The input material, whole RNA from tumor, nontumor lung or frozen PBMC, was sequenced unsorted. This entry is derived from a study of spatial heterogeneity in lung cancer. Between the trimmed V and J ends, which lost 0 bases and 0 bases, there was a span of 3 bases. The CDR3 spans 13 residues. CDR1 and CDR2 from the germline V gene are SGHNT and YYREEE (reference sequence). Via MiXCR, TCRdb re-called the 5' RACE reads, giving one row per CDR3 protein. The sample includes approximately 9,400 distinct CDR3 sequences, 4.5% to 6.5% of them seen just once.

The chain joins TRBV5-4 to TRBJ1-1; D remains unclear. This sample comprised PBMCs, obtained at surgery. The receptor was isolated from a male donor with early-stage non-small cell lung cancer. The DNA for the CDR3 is TGTGCCAGCAGCTTGGAAATGAACACTGAAGCTTTCTTT. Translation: CASSLEMNTEAFF.